This is a list of T cell receptor beta chains from one sample in a study of blood T cell repertoires in COVID-19. Assay used: immunoSEQ multiplex PCR; TCRdb lists only in-frame clones, some missing. The sample has about 210,000 clones, around 89% seen once; the top ten hold about 1.2%. Sequencing was carried out using PBMCs or T cells enriched from blood (not recorded which). The receptors come from a man aged 25 to 40 who had recovered from COVID-19. Each CDR3 is given with its conserved first and last residue. Fields, in order: V gene, clone size, CDR3 protein. Part of the rows lack a size; the others show once, few, many or a class for expanded clones.

TRBV9 - CASSVGTENYGYTF
TRBV7-6 - CASSLTPGGETEAFF
TRBV11-1 - CASSYRTAYNEQFF
TRBV2 - CASSDEGLGQQYF
TRBV11-2 - CASSLDAGQGIVYEQYF
TRBV7-9 - CASGWADLTYEQYF
TRBV5-4 - CASSVGQGNGYTF
TRBV9 - CASSVGLAGFSETQYF
TRBV14 - CASSQDLILRQGFAGELFF
TRBV7-9 - CASSYNPANEQYF
TRBV21-1 - CASMGGPSTNEKLFF
TRBV6-5 - CASSYSEGAGNTEAFF
TRBV28 - CASSIDRAVQPQHF
TRBV6-5 - CASSLGGNYGYTF
TRBV7-6 - CASSPPRAGANVLTF
TRBV19 - CASSIDRATNNEQFF
TRBV5-1 - CASSLDRERSEKLFF
TRBV3-1/TRBV3-2 - CASSQGTGGADTQYF
TRBV24-1 - CATSDSRVSGNTIYF
TRBV5-4 once CASSSRGGLETQYF
TRBV6-5 - CASRGTDYEQYF
TRBV7-9 - CASRIGTANYYEQYF
TRBV27 - CASSLTGSYEQYF
TRBV24-1 few CATSDLAGGLYNEQFF
TRBV28 - CASSRNPGMTEAFF
TRBV19 - CASSIGADQPQHF
TRBV2 - CASRMSDGANYGYTF
TRBV19 - CASWDRHNQPQHF
TRBV4-1 - CASSHTEGSNYGYTF
TRBV6-1 few CASSERVGGSYEQYF
TRBV28 - CASSLGQGAVQYF
TRBV3-1/TRBV3-2 - CASSPDRRDTQYFGPGTQYF
TRBV9 - CASSAETGFYNEQFF
TRBV10-3 few CAISEELAAADNQYF
TRBV7-9 once CASSLWGGGNEQFF
TRBV12-3/TRBV12-4 - CASSYMKGNTIYF
TRBV24-1 - CATSPRRSYNSPLHF
TRBV6-2/TRBV6-3 - CASSYPSGGDPYEQYF
TRBV4-1 - CASSPATGLEQYF
TRBV28 once CASLTTLSTGELFF
TRBV19 - CASSMGTVYGYTF
TRBV6-5 - CASISFGEQYF
TRBV7-2 - CASSISASGADTQYF
TRBV19 - CASRFQGDTGELFF
TRBV24-1 - CATSEGTVIGEKLFF
TRBV7-9 - CASSLADSRNEKLFF
TRBV7-2 - CASSGGGRANTQYF
TRBV7-9 - CASSLETGFGEQYF
TRBV5-4 - CASSLRGSRETQYF
TRBV18 - CASSPLGQSNSPLHF
TRBV30 - CAWSAPRDGGAYGYTF
TRBV29-1 few CSVNQGNTEAFF
TRBV21-1 few CASSTGHLYEQYF
TRBV18 few CASSPIAGTPGDEQFF
TRBV7-8 - CASSPGLAGSSSYNEQFF